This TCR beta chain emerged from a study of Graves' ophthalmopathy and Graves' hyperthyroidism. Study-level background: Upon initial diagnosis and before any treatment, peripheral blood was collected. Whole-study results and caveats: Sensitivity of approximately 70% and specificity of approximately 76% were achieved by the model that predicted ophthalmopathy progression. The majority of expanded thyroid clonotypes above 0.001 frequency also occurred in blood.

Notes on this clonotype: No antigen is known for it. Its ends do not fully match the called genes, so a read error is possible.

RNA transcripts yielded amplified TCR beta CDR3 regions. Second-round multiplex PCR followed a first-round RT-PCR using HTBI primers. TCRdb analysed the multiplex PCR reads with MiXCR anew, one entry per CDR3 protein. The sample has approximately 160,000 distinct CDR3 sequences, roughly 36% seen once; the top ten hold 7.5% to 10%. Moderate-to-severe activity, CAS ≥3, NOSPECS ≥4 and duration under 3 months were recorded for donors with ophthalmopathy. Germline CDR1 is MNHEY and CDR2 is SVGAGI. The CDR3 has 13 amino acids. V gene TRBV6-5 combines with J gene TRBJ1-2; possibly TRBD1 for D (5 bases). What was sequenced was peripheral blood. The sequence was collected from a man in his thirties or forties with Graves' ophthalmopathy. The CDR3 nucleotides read TGTACCAGCAGTTACACCAGGGATGAGGGCTACACCTTC. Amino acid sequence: CTSSYTRDEGYTF.